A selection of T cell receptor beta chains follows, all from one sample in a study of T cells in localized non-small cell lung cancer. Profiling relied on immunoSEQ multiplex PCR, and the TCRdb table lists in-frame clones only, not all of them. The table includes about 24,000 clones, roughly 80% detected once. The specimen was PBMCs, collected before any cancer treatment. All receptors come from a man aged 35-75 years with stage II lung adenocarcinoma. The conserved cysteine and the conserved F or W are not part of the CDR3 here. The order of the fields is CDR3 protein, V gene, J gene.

cdr3_aa: ASHMESYNSPLH
v_call: TRBV5-1
j_call: TRBJ1-6

cdr3_aa: ASSHYNEQF
v_call: TRBV4-1
j_call: TRBJ2-1

cdr3_aa: ASSLVERRVLDQETQY
v_call: TRBV7-9
j_call: TRBJ2-5

cdr3_aa: ASKAWGLAEAF
v_call: TRBV27
j_call: TRBJ1-1

cdr3_aa: SVEVGSGNTIY
v_call: TRBV29-1
j_call: TRBJ1-3

cdr3_aa: ASRMRQGRGGELF
v_call: TRBV6-5
j_call: TRBJ2-2

cdr3_aa: ASSPPEGYGYT
v_call: TRBV28
j_call: TRBJ1-2

cdr3_aa: ASLTTGGNTEAF
v_call: TRBV6-6
j_call: TRBJ1-1

cdr3_aa: ASSYGQGAYEQY
v_call: TRBV18
j_call: TRBJ2-7

cdr3_aa: AWSLGLLGDTQY
v_call: TRBV30
j_call: TRBJ2-3

cdr3_aa: ASMSGEDTQY
v_call: TRBV7-9
j_call: TRBJ2-3

cdr3_aa: ASSVVPGDTDTQY
v_call: TRBV6-1
j_call: TRBJ2-3

cdr3_aa: SARQYNEQF
v_call: TRBV20-1
j_call: TRBJ2-1

cdr3_aa: ASSDQGHYGYT
v_call: TRBV2
j_call: TRBJ1-2

cdr3_aa: ASSPLAGMGEAF
v_call: TRBV6-5
j_call: TRBJ1-1

cdr3_aa: SVDRPGESEQF
v_call: TRBV29-1
j_call: TRBJ2-1

cdr3_aa: ASKTMNRVTEKGSGANVLT
v_call: TRBV2
j_call: TRBJ2-6

cdr3_aa: ASSLDRKLGSYT
v_call: TRBV11-2
j_call: TRBJ1-2

cdr3_aa: ASSLDFPGYEQY
v_call: TRBV7-2
j_call: TRBJ2-7

cdr3_aa: ASSTRQGNEKLF
v_call: TRBV19
j_call: TRBJ1-4

cdr3_aa: ASSASGTTDTQY
v_call: TRBV6-4
j_call: TRBJ2-3

cdr3_aa: ASGRPTGLNTEAF
v_call: TRBV12-5
j_call: TRBJ1-1

cdr3_aa: ATSRAFLGGEPQH
v_call: TRBV15
j_call: TRBJ1-5

cdr3_aa: ASTRNYGYT
v_call: TRBV5-8
j_call: TRBJ1-2

cdr3_aa: ASSEGVSEAF
v_call: TRBV2
j_call: TRBJ1-1

cdr3_aa: ASSFRTGSYEQY
v_call: TRBV7-2
j_call: TRBJ2-7

cdr3_aa: ASSLLTGELF
v_call: TRBV7-2
j_call: TRBJ2-2

cdr3_aa: ASSFGQEYNQPQH
v_call: TRBV28
j_call: TRBJ1-5

cdr3_aa: ASIRDSEDYGYT
v_call: TRBV6-5
j_call: TRBJ1-2

cdr3_aa: ASSVLGGATGEKLF
v_call: TRBV9
j_call: TRBJ1-4

cdr3_aa: ASSFSLSGRMLEQF
v_call: TRBV5-8
j_call: TRBJ2-1

cdr3_aa: ASSTGRAAEDYEQY
v_call: TRBV11-2
j_call: TRBJ2-7

cdr3_aa: ASSLGGSYGYT
v_call: TRBV5-4
j_call: TRBJ1-2

cdr3_aa: ASSWDRAYNEQF
v_call: TRBV7-2
j_call: TRBJ2-1

cdr3_aa: ASSSRTSGSPAEQY
v_call: TRBV5-1
j_call: TRBJ2-7

cdr3_aa: ASSDWSRAGEQF
v_call: TRBV6-4
j_call: TRBJ2-1

cdr3_aa: ASEGLAGVNEQF
v_call: TRBV19
j_call: TRBJ2-1

cdr3_aa: ASSLVGQGAKDEKLF
v_call: TRBV5-5
j_call: TRBJ1-4

cdr3_aa: ASRRTPTLYNEQF
v_call: TRBV6-5
j_call: TRBJ2-1

cdr3_aa: ASRNAGTDLYGYT
v_call: TRBV6-6
j_call: TRBJ1-2

cdr3_aa: ASRDRSMNTEAF
v_call: TRBV19
j_call: TRBJ1-1

cdr3_aa: ASSEVGSQETQY
v_call: TRBV2
j_call: TRBJ2-5

cdr3_aa: ASSLDRAAPQH
v_call: TRBV16
j_call: TRBJ1-5

cdr3_aa: ASSPRDSWDYGYT
v_call: TRBV18
j_call: TRBJ1-2

cdr3_aa: ASSEAGTLNTEAF
v_call: TRBV5-6
j_call: TRBJ1-1

cdr3_aa: ASSGQGGEKLF
v_call: TRBV19
j_call: TRBJ1-4

cdr3_aa: ASSQLTGISGNTIY
v_call: TRBV4-1
j_call: TRBJ1-3